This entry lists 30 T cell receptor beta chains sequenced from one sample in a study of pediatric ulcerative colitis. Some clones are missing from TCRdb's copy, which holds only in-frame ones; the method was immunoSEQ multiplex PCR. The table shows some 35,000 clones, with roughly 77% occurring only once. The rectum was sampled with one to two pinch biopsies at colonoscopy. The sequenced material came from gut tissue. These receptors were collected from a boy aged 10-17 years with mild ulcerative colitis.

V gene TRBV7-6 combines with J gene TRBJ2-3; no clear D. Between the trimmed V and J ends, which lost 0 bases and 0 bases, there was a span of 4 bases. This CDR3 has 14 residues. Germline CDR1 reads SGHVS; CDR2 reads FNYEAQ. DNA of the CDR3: TGTGCCAGCAGCTTAGCGTTTAGCACAGATACGCAGTATTTT. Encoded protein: CASSLAFSTDTQYF.

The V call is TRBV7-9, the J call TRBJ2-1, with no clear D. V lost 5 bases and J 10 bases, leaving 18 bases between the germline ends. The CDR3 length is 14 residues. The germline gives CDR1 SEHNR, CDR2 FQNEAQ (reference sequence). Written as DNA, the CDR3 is TGTGCCAGCAGCCCCTCGGCTGGGTCCCGCGAGCAGTTCTTC. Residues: CASSPSAGSREQFF. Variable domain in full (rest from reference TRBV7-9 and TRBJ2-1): DTGVSQNPRHKITKRGQNVTFRCDPISEHNRLYWYRQTLGQGPEFLTYFQNEAQLEKSRLLSDRFSAERPKGSFSTLEIQRTEQGDSAMYLCASSPSAGSREQFFGPGTRLTVL.

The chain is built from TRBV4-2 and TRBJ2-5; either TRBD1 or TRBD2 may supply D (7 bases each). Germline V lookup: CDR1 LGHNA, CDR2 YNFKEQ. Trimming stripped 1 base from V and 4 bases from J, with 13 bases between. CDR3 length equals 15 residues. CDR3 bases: TGTGCCAGCAGCCAAGGACCCAGGGGGGGAGAGACCCAGTACTTC. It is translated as CASSQGPRGGETQYF.

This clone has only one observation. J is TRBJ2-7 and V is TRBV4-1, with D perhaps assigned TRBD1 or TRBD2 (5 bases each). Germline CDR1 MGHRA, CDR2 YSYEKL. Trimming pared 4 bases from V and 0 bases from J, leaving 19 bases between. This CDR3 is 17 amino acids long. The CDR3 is CASSPGVGGSSSYEQYF. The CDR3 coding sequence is TGCGCCAGCAGCCCAGGTGTTGGGGGATCGAGCTCCTACGAGCAGTACTTC.

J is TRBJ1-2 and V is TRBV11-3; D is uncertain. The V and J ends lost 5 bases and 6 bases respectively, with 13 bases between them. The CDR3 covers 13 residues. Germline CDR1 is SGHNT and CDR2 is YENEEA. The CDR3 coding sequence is TGTGCCAGCAGCCGAGGACCCGCGGATGGCTACACCTTC. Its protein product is CASSRGPADGYTF.

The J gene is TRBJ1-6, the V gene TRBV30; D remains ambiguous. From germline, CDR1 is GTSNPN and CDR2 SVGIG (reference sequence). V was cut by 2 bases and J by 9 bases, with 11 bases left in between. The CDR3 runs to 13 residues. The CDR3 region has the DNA TGTGCCTGGAGTCCCGTTCGGTCTTCACCCCTCCACTTT. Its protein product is CAWSPVRSSPLHF.

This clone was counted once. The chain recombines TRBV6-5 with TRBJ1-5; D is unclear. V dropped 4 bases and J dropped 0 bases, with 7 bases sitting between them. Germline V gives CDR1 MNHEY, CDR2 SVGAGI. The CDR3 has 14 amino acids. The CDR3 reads CASSSLASNQPQHF. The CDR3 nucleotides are TGTGCCAGCAGTTCCCTCGCTAGCAATCAGCCCCAGCATTTT.

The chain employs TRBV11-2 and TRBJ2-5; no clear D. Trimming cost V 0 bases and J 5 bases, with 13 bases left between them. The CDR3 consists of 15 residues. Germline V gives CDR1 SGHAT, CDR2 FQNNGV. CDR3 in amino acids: CASSLEFGNRETQYF. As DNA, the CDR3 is TGTGCCAGCAGCTTAGAGTTTGGGAATCGGGAGACCCAGTACTTC.

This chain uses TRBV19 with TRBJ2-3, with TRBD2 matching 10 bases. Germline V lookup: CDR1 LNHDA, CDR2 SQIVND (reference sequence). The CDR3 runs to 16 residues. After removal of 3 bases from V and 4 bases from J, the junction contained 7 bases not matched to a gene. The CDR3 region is CASSISSSGGSDTQYF. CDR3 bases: TGTGCCAGTAGTATTTCTTCTAGCGGGGGATCAGATACGCAGTATTTT. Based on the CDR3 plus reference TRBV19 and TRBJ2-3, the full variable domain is DGGITQSPKYLFRKEGQNVTLSCEQNLNHDAMYWYRQDPGQGLRLIYYSQIVNDFQKGDIAEGYSVSREKKESFPLTVTSAQKNPTAFYLCASSISSSGGSDTQYFGPGTRLTVL.

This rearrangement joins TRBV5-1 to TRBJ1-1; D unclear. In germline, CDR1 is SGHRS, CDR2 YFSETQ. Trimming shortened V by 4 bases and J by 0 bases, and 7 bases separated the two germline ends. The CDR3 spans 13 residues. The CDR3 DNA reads TGCGCCAGCAGCCAAGCAGTGAACACTGAAGCTTTCTTT. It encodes CASSQAVNTEAFF. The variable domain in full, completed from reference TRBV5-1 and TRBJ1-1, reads KAGVTQTPRYLIKTRGQQVTLSCSPISGHRSVSWYQQTPGQGLQFLFEYFSETQRNKGNFPGRFSGRQFSNSRSEMNVSTLELGDSALYLCASSQAVNTEAFFGQGTRLTVV.

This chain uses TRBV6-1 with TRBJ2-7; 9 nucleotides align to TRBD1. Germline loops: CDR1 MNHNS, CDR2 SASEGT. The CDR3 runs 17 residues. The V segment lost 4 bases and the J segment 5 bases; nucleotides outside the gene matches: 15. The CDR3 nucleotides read TGTGCCAGCAGTGTATCCTTGGCCCGGGGGACAGGGAACGAGCAGTACTTC. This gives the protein CASSVSLARGTGNEQYF.

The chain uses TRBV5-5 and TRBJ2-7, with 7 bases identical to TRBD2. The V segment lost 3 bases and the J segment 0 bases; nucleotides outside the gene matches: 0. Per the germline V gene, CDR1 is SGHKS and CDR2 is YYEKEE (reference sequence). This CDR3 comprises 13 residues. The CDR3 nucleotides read TGTGCCAGCAGCTGGGGGGGCTCCTACGAGCAGTACTTC. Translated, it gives CASSWGGSYEQYF.

The CDR3 DNA reads TGTGCCAGCAGCTTACGGGGGGATAGCACAGATACGCAGTATTTT. It codes for CASSLRGDSTDTQYF. The chain recombines TRBV7-9 with TRBJ2-3, with 7 bases matching TRBD2. Trimming removed 2 bases from V and 0 bases from J; junction bases left unmatched: 2. This CDR3 is built from 15 residues. CDR1 SEHNR and CDR2 FQNEAQ come from the germline V gene (reference sequence).

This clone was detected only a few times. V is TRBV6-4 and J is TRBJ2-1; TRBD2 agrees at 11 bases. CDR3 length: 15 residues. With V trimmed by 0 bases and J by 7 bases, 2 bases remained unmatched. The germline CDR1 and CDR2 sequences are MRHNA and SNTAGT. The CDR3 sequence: CASSDSLAGGNEQFF. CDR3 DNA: TGTGCCAGCAGTGACTCGTTAGCGGGGGGGAATGAGCAGTTCTTC.

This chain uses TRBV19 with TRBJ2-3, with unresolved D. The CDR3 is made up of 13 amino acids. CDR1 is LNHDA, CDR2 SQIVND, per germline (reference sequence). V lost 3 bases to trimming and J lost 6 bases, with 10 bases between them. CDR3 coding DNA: TGTGCCAGTAGTATCACCCCCGCCGATACGCAGTATTTT. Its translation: CASSITPADTQYF. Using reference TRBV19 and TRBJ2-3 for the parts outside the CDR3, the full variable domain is DGGITQSPKYLFRKEGQNVTLSCEQNLNHDAMYWYRQDPGQGLRLIYYSQIVNDFQKGDIAEGYSVSREKKESFPLTVTSAQKNPTAFYLCASSITPADTQYFGPGTRLTVL.

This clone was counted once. In nucleotides, the CDR3 is TGTGCCAGCAGCCGGGGGACAGTCCCCCGGGAGGAGCAGTACTTC. Translation gives CASSRGTVPREEQYF. This chain joins TRBV27 and TRBJ2-7, with D possibly being TRBD1 (7 bases). CDR3 length: 15 amino acids. CDR1 is MNHEY, CDR2 SMNVEV, per germline (reference sequence). The germline V and J ends were trimmed by 6 bases and 7 bases, with 22 bases remaining between them.

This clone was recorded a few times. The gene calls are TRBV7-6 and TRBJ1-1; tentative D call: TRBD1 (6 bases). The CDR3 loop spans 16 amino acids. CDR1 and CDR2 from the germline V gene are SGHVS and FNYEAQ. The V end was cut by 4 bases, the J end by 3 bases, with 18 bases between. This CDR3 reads CASSSRATGTDTEAFF. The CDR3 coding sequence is TGTGCCAGCAGCTCTCGAGCTACAGGGACGGACACTGAAGCTTTCTTT.

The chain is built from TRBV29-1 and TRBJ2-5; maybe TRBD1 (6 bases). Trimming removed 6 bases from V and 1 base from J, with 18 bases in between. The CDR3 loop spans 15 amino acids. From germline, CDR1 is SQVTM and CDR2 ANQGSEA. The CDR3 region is CSVISVRTVQETQYF. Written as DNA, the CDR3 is TGCAGCGTCATTTCCGTCAGGACAGTCCAAGAGACCCAGTACTTC.

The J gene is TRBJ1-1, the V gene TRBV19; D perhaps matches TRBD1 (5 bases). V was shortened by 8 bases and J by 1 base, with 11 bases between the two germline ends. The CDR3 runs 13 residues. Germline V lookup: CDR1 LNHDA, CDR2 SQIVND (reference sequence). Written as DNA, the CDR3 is TGTGCCAGTGGACCTGACAGGAACACTGAAGCTTTCTTT. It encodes CASGPDRNTEAFF.

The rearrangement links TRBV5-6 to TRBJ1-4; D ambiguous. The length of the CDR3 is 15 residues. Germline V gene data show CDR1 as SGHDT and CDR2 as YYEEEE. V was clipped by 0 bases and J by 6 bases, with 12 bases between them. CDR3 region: CASSLGYNADEKLFF. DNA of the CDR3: TGTGCCAGCAGCTTGGGCTACAATGCTGATGAAAAACTGTTTTTT.

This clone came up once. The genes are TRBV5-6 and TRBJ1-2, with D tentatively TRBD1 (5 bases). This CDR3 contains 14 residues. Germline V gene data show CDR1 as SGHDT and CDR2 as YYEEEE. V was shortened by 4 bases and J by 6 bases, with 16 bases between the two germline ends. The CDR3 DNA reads TGTGCCAGCAGCCAAGCCCAGGGTTTGGATGGCTACACCTTC. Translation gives CASSQAQGLDGYTF.

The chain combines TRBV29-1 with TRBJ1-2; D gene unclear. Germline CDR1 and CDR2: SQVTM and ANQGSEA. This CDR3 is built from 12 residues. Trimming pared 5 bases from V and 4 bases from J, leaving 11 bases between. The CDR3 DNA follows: TGCAGCGTTTTCTCAGAACCCTATGGCTACACCTTC. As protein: CSVFSEPYGYTF.

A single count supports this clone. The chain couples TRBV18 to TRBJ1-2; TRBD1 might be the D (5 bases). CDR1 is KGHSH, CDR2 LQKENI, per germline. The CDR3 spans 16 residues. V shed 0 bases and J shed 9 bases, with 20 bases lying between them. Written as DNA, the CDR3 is TGTGCCAGCTCACCACCGTTTGGCAGGGAGGTTAATAGCTACACCTTC. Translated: CASSPPFGREVNSYTF.

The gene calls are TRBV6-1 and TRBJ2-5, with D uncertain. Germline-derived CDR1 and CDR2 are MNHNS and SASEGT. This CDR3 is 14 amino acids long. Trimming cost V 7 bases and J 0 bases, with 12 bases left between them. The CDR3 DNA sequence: TGTGCCAGCAAGATGACTTCGTACCAAGAGACCCAGTACTTC. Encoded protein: CASKMTSYQETQYF.

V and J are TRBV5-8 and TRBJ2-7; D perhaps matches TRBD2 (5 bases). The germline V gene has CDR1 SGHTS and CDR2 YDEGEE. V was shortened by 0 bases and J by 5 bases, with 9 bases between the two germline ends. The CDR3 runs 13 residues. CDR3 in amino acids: CASSLAEADEQYF. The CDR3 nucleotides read TGTGCCAGCAGCTTGGCGGAGGCGGACGAGCAGTACTTC.

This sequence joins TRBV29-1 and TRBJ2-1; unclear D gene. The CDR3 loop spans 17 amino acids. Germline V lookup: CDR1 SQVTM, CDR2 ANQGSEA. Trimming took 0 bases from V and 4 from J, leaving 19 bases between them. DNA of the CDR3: TGCAGCGTTGAAGATCTACCGTCCCCAGGAATATACAATGAGCAGTTCTTC. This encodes CSVEDLPSPGIYNEQFF.

The CDR3 nucleotides read TGTGCCAGCAACCGGGACACTAATGAAAAACTGTTTTTT. This encodes CASNRDTNEKLFF. The V call is TRBV2, the J call TRBJ1-4; D possibly corresponds to TRBD1 (5 bases). With 7 bases removed from V and 2 bases from J, the gap between germline ends came to 8 bases. Germline assignment: CDR1 SNHLY and CDR2 FYNNEI. The CDR3 is 13 residues long. The full variable domain, with the rest looked up from reference TRBV2 and TRBJ1-4, is EPEVTQTPSHQVTQMGQEVILRCVPISNHLYFYWYRQILGQKVEFLVSFYNNEISEKSEIFDDQFSVERPDGSNFTLKIRSTKLEDSAMYFCASNRDTNEKLFFGSGTQLSVL.

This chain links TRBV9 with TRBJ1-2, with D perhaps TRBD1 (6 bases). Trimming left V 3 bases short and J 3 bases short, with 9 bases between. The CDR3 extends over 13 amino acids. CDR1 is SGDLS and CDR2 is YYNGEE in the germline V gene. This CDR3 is CASSAQGYYGYTF. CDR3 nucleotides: TGTGCCAGCAGCGCCCAGGGGTACTATGGCTACACCTTC.

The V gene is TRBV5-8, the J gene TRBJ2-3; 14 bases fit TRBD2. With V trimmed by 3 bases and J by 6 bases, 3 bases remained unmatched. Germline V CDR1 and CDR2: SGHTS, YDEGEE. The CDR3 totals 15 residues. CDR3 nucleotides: TGTGCCAGCAGCTGGGGACTAGCGGGGGTCGATACGCAGTATTTT. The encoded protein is CASSWGLAGVDTQYF.

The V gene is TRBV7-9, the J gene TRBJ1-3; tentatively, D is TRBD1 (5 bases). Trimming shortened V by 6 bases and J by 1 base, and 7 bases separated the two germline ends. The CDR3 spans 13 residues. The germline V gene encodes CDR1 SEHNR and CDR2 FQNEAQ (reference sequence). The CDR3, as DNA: TGTGCCAGCAGACCAGGGTCTGGAAACACCATATATTTT. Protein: CASRPGSGNTIYF.